This T cell receptor (beta chain) was profiled in a study of OX40 agonist ivuxolimab in advanced cancers. Study outcomes and limitations: At doses 0.1 to 3.0 mg/kg, CD4+ and CD8+ clones expanded.

The assay was immunoSEQ multiplex PCR, and TCRdb's table has in-frame clones only and misses some. The sample has 5,800 or so clones; roughly 88% are singletons. This clone was detected only once. Its target is not known. The clonotype comes from an adult with an advanced solid tumor such as melanoma, head and neck, liver or kidney cancer. The source was CD4+ or CD8+ T cells sorted from blood, collected in a trial of the OX40 agonist ivuxolimab.

This CDR3 is CASSYARWGEKLFF. The CDR3 DNA is TGTGCCAGCAGTTACGCTCGGTGGGGTGAAAAACTGTTTTTT. This chain connects TRBV6-6 to TRBJ1-4; no reliable D call. The CDR3 spans 14 residues. Trimming cost V 2 bases and J 7 bases, with 11 bases left between them. Looked up from germline, CDR1 is MNHNY and CDR2 is SVGAGI (reference sequence).